A single sample gave rise to the 27 T cell receptor beta chains below, sequenced in a study of response to subunit inactivated influenza vaccine. TCRdb re-called the RT-PCR reads through MiXCR, storing one row per CDR3 protein. The table has more than 700,000 distinct CDR3 sequences, about 20% seen once. The source was PBMCs from blood, collected about 5 days after vaccination. These receptors all come from a man aged 50-60 years who received an inactivated influenza vaccine.

The chain has TRBV7-2 and TRBJ2-5, with TRBD2 matching 13 bases. Germline assignment: CDR1 SGHTA and CDR2 FQGNSA. The CDR3 runs 15 residues. The V segment lost 4 bases and the J segment 4 bases; nucleotides outside the gene matches: 3. The CDR3, as DNA: TGTGCCAGCAGCTCGCGACTAGCGGGGGGAGAGACCCAGTACTTC. Amino acids: CASSSRLAGGETQYF.

This clonotype has a handful of counts. The chain employs TRBV5-1 and TRBJ1-1, with 8 positions matching TRBD1. The germline V gene has CDR1 SGHRS and CDR2 YFSETQ. The V segment lost 5 bases and the J segment 0 bases; nucleotides outside the gene matches: 3. This CDR3 has 14 residues. As DNA, the CDR3 is TGCGCCAGCAGGGGACAGGACGTGAACACTGAAGCTTTCTTT. This gives the protein CASRGQDVNTEAFF.

This clonotype came up a few times. The V and J genes are TRBV29-1 and TRBJ1-2; 8 bases are shared with TRBD1. Trimming cost V 7 bases and J 0 bases; bases outside gene matches: 13. Germline V gene lookup returns CDR1 SQVTM and CDR2 ANQGSEA. This CDR3 has 16 residues. In DNA, the CDR3 is TGCAGCGCCGGGGACAGGAGTCAGGGAGCTAACTATGGCTACACCTTC. Its protein product is CSAGDRSQGANYGYTF.

This clonotype was detected a few times. The CDR3 is CASSLILAGGGEQYF. The CDR3 region has the DNA TGTGCCAGCAGCTTAATACTAGCGGGAGGAGGTGAGCAGTACTTC. The chain uses TRBV7-2 and TRBJ2-7, with 12 bases fitting TRBD2. This CDR3 has 15 residues. Trimming removed 2 bases from V and 7 bases from J; junction bases left unmatched: 6. Germline CDR1 and CDR2: SGHTA and FQGNSA.

There are a few counts of this clonotype. The chain uses TRBV6-2 or TRBV6-3 and TRBJ2-3; TRBD2 matches at 10 bases. Germline loops: CDR1 MNHEY, CDR2 SVGEGT. The J segment lost 3 bases and the V segment lost 7 bases, leaving 16 bases of the junction unmatched. This CDR3 is 18 amino acids long. The CDR3 DNA sequence: TGTGCCAGCACTGCACTAGCGGGGAACCACGATGGGACAGATACGCAGTATTTT. This codes for CASTALAGNHDGTDTQYF.

The genes are TRBV6-5 and TRBJ2-3, with a possible D match to TRBD1 (6 bases). The CDR3 sequence is 15 residues long. V was cut by 0 bases and J by 4 bases, with 11 bases left in between. Looked up from germline, CDR1 is MNHEY and CDR2 is SVGAGI. CDR3 residues: CASSYSEGGADTQYF. The DNA of the CDR3 is TGTGCCAGCAGTTACTCGGAAGGGGGTGCAGATACGCAGTATTTT.

This chain links TRBV7-2 with TRBJ1-5; D is undetermined. Trimming took off 3 bases at V and 2 bases at J, with 11 bases between the two ends. This CDR3 comprises 15 residues. CDR1 is SGHTA and CDR2 is FQGNSA in the germline V gene. In DNA, the CDR3 is TGTGCCAGCAGCTTCAGCACTCAGGGCAATCAGCCCCAGCATTTT. Translated: CASSFSTQGNQPQHF.

This clonotype has just a few counts. This chain uses TRBV3-1 with TRBJ2-7; no clear D. Germline assignment: CDR1 LGHDT and CDR2 YNNKEL (reference sequence). The V end lost 1 base, the J end lost 2 bases, and 6 bases lay between the germline ends. The CDR3 loop spans 13 amino acids. Written as DNA, the CDR3 is TGTGCCAGCAGCCAAGCTGGCGCCTACGAGCAGTACTTC. The encoded protein is CASSQAGAYEQYF.

There are a few counts of this clonotype. V usage is TRBV12-3 or TRBV12-4 and J usage is TRBJ1-3, with a weak D call TRBD1 (6 bases). This CDR3 is 17 amino acids long. Trimming pared 4 bases from V and 4 bases from J, leaving 20 bases between. The CDR3 spells CASSSTRQVVPGNTIYF. CDR3 nucleotides: TGTGCCAGCAGTTCAACCCGACAGGTTGTTCCAGGAAACACCATATATTTT.

The table lists this clonotype with many counts. The chain joins TRBV20-1 to TRBJ2-1; D is possibly TRBD2 (6 bases). Germline V CDR1 and CDR2: DFQATT, SNEGSKA (reference sequence). The CDR3 covers 12 residues. Trimming took off 6 bases at V and 6 bases at J, with 12 bases between the two ends. CDR3 in DNA: TGCAGTGCACAGATGGGGGGCAATGAGCAGTTCTTC. Its translation: CSAQMGGNEQFF.

This clonotype was recorded a few times. The gene calls are TRBV5-1 and TRBJ1-2; unclear D gene. The CDR3 is 13 residues long. Germline V lookup: CDR1 SGHRS, CDR2 YFSETQ. Trimming removed 8 bases at V and 2 bases at J, with 13 bases between. CDR3 DNA: TGCGCCAGTCGCCGGGCAGACAACTATGGCTACACCTTC. It translates to CASRRADNYGYTF.

The chain links TRBV6-2 or TRBV6-3 to TRBJ2-1, with 14 positions matching TRBD2. This CDR3 is 18 amino acids long. The germline V gene encodes CDR1 MNHEY and CDR2 SVGEGT. V was clipped by 6 bases and J by 6 bases; unmatched bases: 13. The CDR3 DNA reads TGTGCCAGCAGCAAGGGACTAGCGGGAGAAGGGGATCGCAATGAGCAGTTCTTC. As protein: CASSKGLAGEGDRNEQFF.

J is TRBJ2-1 and V is TRBV29-1; 11 bases match TRBD1. Trimming took 7 bases from V and 7 from J; bases not matched to a gene: 12. The CDR3 is 15 residues long. Germline V lookup: CDR1 SQVTM, CDR2 ANQGSEA. CDR3 DNA sequence: TGCAGCGCCCGTGAAGGACAGGGGGCGCAGAATGAGCAGTTCTTC. This encodes CSAREGQGAQNEQFF.

This clonotype showed up just a few times. This chain connects TRBV6-2 or TRBV6-3 to TRBJ1-5, with no clear D. Looked up from germline, CDR1 is MNHEY and CDR2 is SVGEGT. CDR3 length: 13 residues. Trimming shortened V by 8 bases and J by 0 bases, and 8 bases separated the two germline ends. In DNA form, the CDR3 reads TGTGCCAGCGCTGACCATAGCAATCAGCCCCAGCATTTT. Translation gives CASADHSNQPQHF.

In this sample, this clonotype turned up a few times. The chain carries TRBV7-9 and TRBJ1-1; no firm D call. CDR1 and CDR2 from the germline V gene are SEHNR and FQNEAQ (reference sequence). CDR3 length: 15 amino acids. V lost 0 bases, J lost 5 bases, and 13 bases lay in between. For the CDR3, the DNA is TGTGCCAGCAGCTTAGCGCAAGCTGGAGGTACTGAAGCTTTCTTT. As protein: CASSLAQAGGTEAFF.

This clonotype has at least ten counts. The chain couples TRBV19 to TRBJ1-5; perhaps TRBD1 as D (5 bases). CDR3 length equals 16 residues. The germline V and J ends were trimmed by 0 bases and 4 bases, with 13 bases remaining between them. Per the germline V gene, CDR1 is LNHDA and CDR2 is SQIVND (reference sequence). CDR3 sequence (DNA): TGTGCCAGTAGTATAGATCGTCCGAGGGGTAATCAGCCCCAGCATTTT. Amino acid sequence: CASSIDRPRGNQPQHF.

This clonotype was counted many times. A read error may account for a junction end that differs from germline. J is TRBJ1-4 and V is TRBV7-2, with TRBD1 matching over 8 bases. The CDR3 spans 14 residues. Per germline, CDR1 SGHTA and CDR2 FQGNSA. The CDR3: CASSLAGGNEKLFF. The CDR3 nucleotides are TGTGCCAGCAGTTTAGCAGGGGGCAATGAAAAACTGTTTTTT.

This clonotype occurred a few times. The V call is TRBV6-1, the J call TRBJ2-4; unclear D gene. Germline V gives CDR1 MNHNS, CDR2 SASEGT. Deletions cut 4 bases from V and 3 bases from J, with 10 bases between. The CDR3 is made up of 14 amino acids. The CDR3 DNA is TGTGCCAGCAGTGGACAAGAGCGCAAAAACATTCAGTACTTC. This codes for CASSGQERKNIQYF.

The rearrangement links TRBV20-1 to TRBJ2-3, with 7 positions matching TRBD1. The CDR3 loop spans 12 amino acids. Germline V gene lookup returns CDR1 DFQATT and CDR2 SNEGSKA (reference sequence). V shed 6 bases, J shed 4 bases, and the junction held 4 bases outside the gene matches. The DNA for the CDR3 is TGCAGTGCGGAGGACAGGTCAGATACGCAGTATTTT. Protein: CSAEDRSDTQYF.

The gene calls are TRBV10-3 and TRBJ2-5; D is perhaps TRBD1 (6 bases). In germline, CDR1 is ENHRY, CDR2 SYGVKD. Trimming left V 2 bases short and J 1 base short, with 14 bases between. The CDR3 covers 16 residues. CDR3 sequence: CAISEGNGGPQETQYF. Here the CDR3 DNA reads TGTGCCATCAGTGAGGGGAATGGGGGCCCCCAAGAGACCCAGTACTTC.

V gene TRBV6-5 combines with J gene TRBJ2-3; D is ambiguous. This CDR3 comprises 13 residues. Trimming removed 2 bases from V and 3 bases from J, with 6 bases in between. Germline V lookup: CDR1 MNHEY, CDR2 SVGAGI. The CDR3 DNA is TGTGCCAGCAGTTACAGGCGAACAGATACGCAGTATTTT. It is translated as CASSYRRTDTQYF.

The V gene is TRBV19, the J gene TRBJ2-1, with 8 positions matching TRBD2. The CDR3 totals 16 residues. Germline V lookup: CDR1 LNHDA, CDR2 SQIVND (reference sequence). The trim removed 7 bases at V and 4 bases at J, leaving 12 bases unmatched. CDR3 residues: CASNSASGQSYNEQFF. The DNA for the CDR3 is TGTGCCAGTAACTCCGCTAGCGGGCAGTCATACAATGAGCAGTTCTTC. The full variable domain, with the rest looked up from reference TRBV19 and TRBJ2-1, is DGGITQSPKYLFRKEGQNVTLSCEQNLNHDAMYWYRQDPGQGLRLIYYSQIVNDFQKGDIAEGYSVSREKKESFPLTVTSAQKNPTAFYLCASNSASGQSYNEQFFGPGTRLTVL.

In this sample, this clonotype turned up once. V gene TRBV12-5 combines with J gene TRBJ1-1; TRBD1 might be the D (6 bases). The V end was cut by 4 bases, the J end by 7 bases, with 22 bases between. Germline CDR1 and CDR2: LGHNT and FRNRAP. The CDR3 has 16 amino acids. CDR3 sequence: CASGSPLMGGAIEAFF. In DNA form, the CDR3 reads TGTGCTAGTGGTTCACCCCTTATGGGGGGGGCCATTGAAGCTTTCTTT. The full variable domain, with the rest looked up from reference TRBV12-5 and TRBJ1-1, is DARVTQTPRHKVTEMGQEVTMRCQPILGHNTVFWYRQTMMQGLELLAYFRNRAPLDDSGMPKDRFSAEMPDATLATLKIQPSEPRDSAVYFCASGSPLMGGAIEAFFGQGTRLTVV.

This clonotype showed up just a few times. The rearrangement joins TRBV9 to TRBJ2-5; D tentatively fits TRBD1 or TRBD2 (6 bases each). The length of the CDR3 is 17 residues. CDR1 is SGDLS, CDR2 YYNGEE, per germline. Between the trimmed V and J ends, which lost 3 bases and 7 bases, there was a span of 25 bases. CDR3 region: CASSARLGGPKFGTQYF. CDR3 sequence (DNA): TGTGCCAGCAGCGCCCGGTTAGGGGGGCCAAAGTTTGGGACCCAGTACTTC.

The chain is built from TRBV20-1 and TRBJ2-7, with 7 bases lining up with TRBD2. The junction had 8 bases not matched to a gene; V was cut back by 6 bases and J by 3 bases. Per the germline V gene, CDR1 is DFQATT and CDR2 is SNEGSKA (reference sequence). There are 13 residues in the CDR3. This CDR3 reads CSAIASGSYEQYF. In DNA form, the CDR3 reads TGCAGTGCAATCGCTAGCGGAAGCTACGAGCAGTACTTC.

This clonotype was counted only a few times. The chain combines TRBV27 with TRBJ2-5, with 10 bases fitting TRBD2. V lost 8 bases to trimming and J lost 5 bases; unmatched junction nucleotides: 11. Per germline, CDR1 MNHEY and CDR2 SMNVEV (reference sequence). The CDR3 covers 15 residues. CDR3 protein: CASRRLAGAGETQYF. The CDR3 DNA follows: TGTGCCAGCCGCAGGCTAGCGGGGGCGGGGGAGACCCAGTACTTC.

Regarding this clonotype: One base away lies a much larger clone, so this may be a sequencing read error. The V call is TRBV29-1, the J call TRBJ2-1; 10 bases fit TRBD1. This CDR3 is 12 amino acids long. Germline CDR1 is SQVTM and CDR2 is ANQGSEA. The V gene end was trimmed by 6 bases and the J gene end by 7 bases; junction bases not matched to a gene: 3. CDR3 sequence: CSVRQGANEQFF. CDR3 nucleotide sequence: TGCAGCGTCCGACAGGGGGCTAATGAGCAGTTCTTC.